The 31 T cell receptor beta chains below were found in one sample sequenced in a study of blood T cell repertoires in COVID-19. Repertoires were generated with immunoSEQ multiplex PCR, while TCRdb's copy carries only in-frame clones and drops some. The sample shows tens of thousands of clones, around 77% of them seen only once. Source material: peripheral blood. Every receptor here comes from a man between 65 and 80 years old with active or convalescent COVID-19.

The rearrangement links TRBV3-1 (or the pseudogene TRBV3-2) to TRBJ1-2, with a tentative D call TRBD1 (5 bases). Trimming removed 1 base at V and 5 bases at J, with 14 bases between. This CDR3 is 15 amino acids long. Germline CDR1 and CDR2: LGHDT and YNNKEL (reference sequence). The CDR3 sequence is CASSQVGALIYGYTF. The DNA of the CDR3 is TGTGCCAGCAGCCAAGTAGGGGCCCTAATATATGGCTACACCTTC.

This clone was counted a single time. The chain combines TRBV28 with TRBJ2-6; maybe TRBD2 (6 bases). Germline V gene sequence: CDR1 MDHEN, CDR2 SYDVKM. This CDR3 is 15 amino acids long. V lost 6 bases, J lost 2 bases, and 11 bases lay in between. CDR3 DNA: TGTGCCAGCAGGGGGGAGGAAACTGGGGCCAACGTCCTGACTTTC. Its protein is CASRGEETGANVLTF.

DNA of the CDR3: TGCAGCGTTGCAGGGTCCTACGAGCAGTACTTC. Encoded protein: CSVAGSYEQYF. The rearrangement joins TRBV29-1 to TRBJ2-7; a possible D gene is TRBD1 (5 bases). The V end lost 4 bases, the J end lost 1 base, and 5 bases lay between the germline ends. Looked up from germline, CDR1 is SQVTM and CDR2 is ANQGSEA. This CDR3 has 11 residues.

The CDR3 DNA is TGTGCCAGCAACCCAGGGGACCTCTACGAGCAGTACTTC. Encoded protein: CASNPGDLYEQYF. The chain is built from TRBV6-5 and TRBJ2-7; possibly TRBD1 for D (6 bases). The germline V and J ends were trimmed by 7 bases and 3 bases, with 13 bases remaining between them. The CDR3 is 13 amino acids. From germline, CDR1 is MNHEY and CDR2 SVGAGI.

The chain joins TRBV6-5 to TRBJ2-7; 9 nucleotides align to TRBD1. This CDR3 has 14 amino acids. Looked up from germline, CDR1 is MNHEY and CDR2 is SVGAGI. Germline trimming cut 8 bases from V and 5 bases from J; bases unmatched to any gene: 10. The CDR3 loop reads CASYSGGQGDEQYF. CDR3 sequence (DNA): TGTGCCAGCTATTCTGGGGGACAGGGAGACGAGCAGTACTTC.

This sequence joins TRBV7-3 and TRBJ2-3; no definite D call. CDR1 and CDR2 from the germline V gene are SGHTA and FQGTGA. Trimming cost V 4 bases and J 6 bases, with 8 bases left between them. This CDR3 contains 12 residues. The CDR3 here is CASSSRFDTQYF. Here the CDR3 DNA reads TGTGCCAGCAGCTCCCGGTTTGATACGCAGTATTTT.

The chain joins TRBV5-1 to TRBJ2-7; tentatively, D is TRBD1 (5 bases). Trimming shortened V by 2 bases and J by 1 base, and 16 bases separated the two germline ends. The length of the CDR3 is 16 residues. Germline CDR1 reads SGHRS; CDR2 reads YFSETQ. The CDR3 is CASSLGAYKGSYEQYF. The CDR3, as DNA: TGCGCCAGCAGCTTAGGGGCCTACAAGGGTTCCTACGAGCAGTACTTC.

The chain employs TRBV5-5 and TRBJ1-2; tentative D call: TRBD1 (5 bases). The germline gives CDR1 SGHKS, CDR2 YYEKEE (reference sequence). The CDR3 length is 14 residues. Trimming removed 0 bases at V and 8 bases at J, with 14 bases between. In nucleotides, the CDR3 is TGTGCCAGCAGCTTGGGGGGTCCAGGGCAGGGCTACACCTTC. This encodes CASSLGGPGQGYTF.

V gene TRBV19 combines with J gene TRBJ2-5; a possible D gene is TRBD1 (6 bases). The CDR3 runs 13 residues. The germline CDR1 and CDR2 sequences are LNHDA and SQIVND (reference sequence). Trimming took off 7 bases at V and 4 bases at J, with 13 bases between the two ends. The CDR3 loop is CASTAQQGETQYF. CDR3 in DNA: TGTGCCAGTACGGCCCAACAGGGAGAGACCCAGTACTTC.

The chain uses TRBV29-1 and TRBJ2-3; maybe TRBD1 (5 bases). The CDR3 is 11 amino acids. Per the germline V gene, CDR1 is SQVTM and CDR2 is ANQGSEA. V was shortened by 6 bases and J by 4 bases, with 8 bases between the two germline ends. This chain's CDR3 is CSVREADTQYF. CDR3 sequence (DNA): TGCAGCGTCAGGGAAGCAGATACGCAGTATTTT.

The genes are TRBV27 and TRBJ2-6; 7 bases agree with TRBD1. The V gene's germline CDR1 is MNHEY and CDR2 SMNVEV (reference sequence). This CDR3 comprises 16 residues. V trimming: 5 bases; J trimming: 2 bases; junction bases outside the gene matches: 6. The CDR3 is CASSQRTGAGANVLTF. The CDR3 coding sequence is TGTGCCAGCAGTCAGCGAACAGGGGCTGGGGCCAACGTCCTGACTTTC.

This clone has only one observation. The CDR3 spells CAISGSGGGETQYF. In DNA form, the CDR3 reads TGTGCCATCAGTGGATCGGGGGGTGGGGAGACCCAGTACTTC. V usage is TRBV10-3 and J usage is TRBJ2-5; 7 positions match TRBD2. CDR3 length: 14 amino acids. Germline CDR1 and CDR2: ENHRY and SYGVKD. With 4 bases clipped from V and 5 bases from J, the junction kept 7 bases outside the gene matches.

Ten or more counts support this clone. One junction end disagrees with the germline gene, perhaps due to a read error. This chain joins TRBV7-7 and TRBJ1-2; D is uncertain. The CDR3 is made up of 11 amino acids. Germline assignment: CDR1 SSHAT and CDR2 FNYEAQ (reference sequence). The CDR3 reads CASSSPCGYTF. In DNA, the CDR3 is TGTGCTAGCAGCTCCCCCTGTGGCTACACCTTC. Based on the CDR3 plus reference TRBV7-7 and TRBJ1-2, the full variable domain is GAGVSQSPRYKVTKRGQDVTLRCDPISSHATLYWYQQALGQGPEFLTYFNYEAQPDKSGLPSDRFSAERPEGSISTLTIQRTEQRDSAMYRCASSSPCGYTFGSGTRLTVV.

This CDR3 reads CASSVEGASGNTIYF. CDR3 bases: TGTGCCAGCAGCGTAGAGGGGGCCTCTGGAAACACCATATATTTT. The V call is TRBV9, the J call TRBJ1-3, with 7 bases lining up with TRBD1. V lost 0 bases to trimming and J lost 0 bases; unmatched junction nucleotides: 0. The CDR3 is 15 amino acids. Germline CDR1 and CDR2: SGDLS and YYNGEE.

The chain is built from TRBV4-1 and TRBJ2-7, with D perhaps TRBD2 (6 bases). This CDR3 has 13 residues. Trimming shortened V by 4 bases and J by 7 bases, and 14 bases separated the two germline ends. In germline, CDR1 is MGHRA, CDR2 YSYEKL. CDR3 sequence reads: CASSREAFGEQYF. In DNA form, the CDR3 reads TGCGCCAGCAGCCGGGAGGCTTTTGGAGAGCAGTACTTC.

The chain employs TRBV29-1 and TRBJ2-1, with unresolved D. The CDR3 runs 14 residues. Deletions cut 7 bases from V and 2 bases from J, with 15 bases between. The germline gives CDR1 SQVTM, CDR2 ANQGSEA. The CDR3 DNA is TGCAGCGCCGGAGTCCCTCCCACCTACAATGAGCAGTTCTTC. Translation gives CSAGVPPTYNEQFF.

The chain combines TRBV4-1 with TRBJ2-2; TRBD2 agrees at 7 bases. V was clipped by 2 bases and J by 4 bases; unmatched bases: 7. Germline V gene data show CDR1 as MGHRA and CDR2 as YSYEKL. This CDR3 has 16 residues. CDR3 sequence: CASSQTRGSGTGELFF. The CDR3, as DNA: TGCGCCAGCAGCCAAACGCGGGGGTCGGGCACCGGGGAGCTGTTTTTT.

The chain carries TRBV7-7 and TRBJ1-5, with a weak D call TRBD1 (6 bases). V was trimmed by 5 bases and J by 0 bases, leaving 23 bases between them. The CDR3 length is 19 residues. Per the germline V gene, CDR1 is SSHAT and CDR2 is FNYEAQ (reference sequence). Written as DNA, the CDR3 is TGTGCCAGCAGCCCACGGACAGAAAAAAATCTGTATAGCAATCAGCCCCAGCATTTT. Translation: CASSPRTEKNLYSNQPQHF.

This chain's CDR3 is CASSSTGQSNQPQHF. The CDR3 bases are TGTGCCAGCAGTTCCACGGGACAGAGCAATCAGCCCCAGCATTTT. The genes are TRBV6-2 or TRBV6-3 and TRBJ1-5; 7 bases align to TRBD1. Trimming cost V 4 bases and J 1 base; bases outside gene matches: 4. Germline CDR1 MNHEY, CDR2 SVGEGT. The CDR3 covers 15 residues.

V is TRBV3-1 (or the pseudogene TRBV3-2) and J is TRBJ2-2; a weak D match, TRBD1 (5 bases). The V and J ends lost 0 bases and 7 bases respectively, with 15 bases between them. The CDR3 sequence is 16 residues long. The germline CDR1 and CDR2 sequences are LGHDT and YNNKEL (reference sequence). The CDR3 DNA reads TGTGCCAGCAGCCAAGATCCCCAGGGATCGGGCGGGGAGCTGTTTTTT. As protein: CASSQDPQGSGGELFF.

This clone was counted only a few times. The chain carries TRBV6-7 and TRBJ1-5; possible D gene TRBD1, 6 bases. TRBV6-7 is assigned to the ORF class and has an uncertain function. V was cut by 9 bases and J by 0 bases, with 15 bases left in between. The CDR3 has 15 residues. The CDR3 DNA sequence: TGTGCCAGAAGACAGGAGATATATAGCAATCAGCCCCAGCATTTT. Its protein is CARRQEIYSNQPQHF.

This clone has only a few counts. The chain links TRBV30 to TRBJ1-3, with 7 bases matching TRBD1. V shed 7 bases and J 0 bases; nucleotides not matched to a gene: 12. The CDR3 runs 16 residues. Germline assignment: CDR1 GTSNPN and CDR2 SVGIG (reference sequence). CDR3 protein: CASQGTASSSGNTIYF. The CDR3 nucleotides read TGTGCCTCCCAAGGGACAGCCAGTAGCTCTGGAAACACCATATATTTT.

J is TRBJ1-4 and V is TRBV7-3, with D maybe TRBD1 (5 bases). V shed 7 bases and J shed 7 bases, with 16 bases lying between them. Looked up from germline, CDR1 is SGHTA and CDR2 is FQGTGA. The CDR3 length is 14 residues. CDR3 nucleotides: TGTGCCAGCACCCACGGGACTCCCTTTGAAAAACTGTTTTTT. Residues: CASTHGTPFEKLFF.

The genes are TRBV21-1 and TRBJ2-4; TRBD2 is the table's D call, not checked against the DNA. TRBV21-1 is a listed pseudogene. The CDR3 has 15 amino acids. The CDR3 is CASSKVGGSKNIQYF. The CDR3 nucleotides are TGTGCCAGCAGCAAAGTCGGGGGATCCAAAAACATTCAGTACTTC.

The CDR3: CASSRGHYEQYF. CDR3 DNA sequence: TGTGCCAGCAGTCGCGGGCACTACGAGCAGTACTTC. This chain links TRBV28 with TRBJ2-7; D might be TRBD2 (5 bases). The CDR3 runs to 12 residues. The germline V gene has CDR1 MDHEN and CDR2 SYDVKM. V gave up 5 bases and J gave up 3 bases, with 8 bases separating them.

This clone has a handful of counts. CDR3 coding DNA: TGTGCCAGCAGCTTAAATCCGGGACAGGGCTTTGCTGGAAACACCATATATTTT. Translation gives CASSLNPGQGFAGNTIYF. The rearrangement joins TRBV7-9 to TRBJ1-3; 9 bases fit TRBD1. Germline CDR1 is SEHNR and CDR2 is FQNEAQ (reference sequence). This CDR3 spans 18 amino acids. Germline trimming cut 2 bases from V and 2 bases from J; bases unmatched to any gene: 10.

The chain recombines TRBV10-3 with TRBJ2-7; D uncertain. Germline V gene sequence: CDR1 ENHRY, CDR2 SYGVKD. The CDR3 is 11 amino acids. V was clipped by 6 bases and J by 4 bases, with 7 bases between them. CDR3 DNA: TGTGCCATCAGCCCTTCGTACGAGCAGTACTTC. It yields the protein CAISPSYEQYF.

J is TRBJ1-1 and V is TRBV6-5, with 9 bases lining up with TRBD1. CDR1 is MNHEY and CDR2 is SVGAGI in the germline V gene. J lost 6 bases, V lost 6 bases, and 5 bases had no gene match. The CDR3 covers 13 residues. The CDR3 DNA sequence: TGTGCCAGCAGCAGGGACAGGGTCGCTGAAGCTTTCTTT. Translation gives CASSRDRVAEAFF.

The rearrangement uses TRBV9 and TRBJ1-2, with 7 bases fitting TRBD1. This CDR3 comprises 20 residues. The germline CDR1 and CDR2 sequences are SGDLS and YYNGEE. V lost 3 bases and J lost 1; bases outside the gene matches: 21. CDR3 coding DNA: TGTGCCAGCAGCGCCTCACGCACTGGGGACAGCCGAGCGGGTAACTATGGCTACACCTTC. This gives the protein CASSASRTGDSRAGNYGYTF. The entire variable domain, with the rest obtained from reference TRBV9 and TRBJ1-2, is as follows: DSGVTQTPKHLITATGQRVTLRCSPRSGDLSVYWYQQSLDQGLQFLIQYYNGEERAKGNILERFSAQQFPDLHSELNLSSLELGDSALYFCASSASRTGDSRAGNYGYTFGSGTRLTVV.

This chain uses TRBV29-1 with TRBJ1-4; 10 positions agree with TRBD1. Losses at the gene ends were 7 bases for V and 6 bases for J; bases not matched to a gene: 5. The germline V gene has CDR1 SQVTM and CDR2 ANQGSEA. This CDR3 region has 13 residues. CDR3 in amino acids: CSAWGTGDEKLFF. For the CDR3, the DNA is TGCAGCGCGTGGGGGACAGGGGATGAAAAACTGTTTTTT.

V is TRBV6-1 and J is TRBJ2-3; TRBD1 might be the D (5 bases). V lost 2 bases and J 9 bases, leaving 12 bases between the germline ends. The CDR3 has 13 amino acids. Germline values: CDR1 MNHNS, CDR2 SASEGT. CDR3 nucleotide sequence: TGTGCCAGCAGTGAAAGGGGCGGTTCGACGCAGTATTTT. Protein: CASSERGGSTQYF.